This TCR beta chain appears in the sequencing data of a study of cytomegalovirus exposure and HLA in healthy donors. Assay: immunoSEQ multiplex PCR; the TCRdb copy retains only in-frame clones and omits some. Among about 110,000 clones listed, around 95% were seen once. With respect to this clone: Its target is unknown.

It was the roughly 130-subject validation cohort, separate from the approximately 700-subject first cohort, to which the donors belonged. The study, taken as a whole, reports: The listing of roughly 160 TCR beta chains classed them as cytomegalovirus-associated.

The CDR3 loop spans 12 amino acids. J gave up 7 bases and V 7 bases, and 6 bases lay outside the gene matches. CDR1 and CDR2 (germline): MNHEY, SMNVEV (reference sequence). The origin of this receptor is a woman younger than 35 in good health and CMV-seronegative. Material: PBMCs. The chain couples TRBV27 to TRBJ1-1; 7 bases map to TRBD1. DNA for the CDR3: TGTGCCAGCACCTCGACAGGGTTTGAAGCTTTCTTT. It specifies CASTSTGFEAFF.